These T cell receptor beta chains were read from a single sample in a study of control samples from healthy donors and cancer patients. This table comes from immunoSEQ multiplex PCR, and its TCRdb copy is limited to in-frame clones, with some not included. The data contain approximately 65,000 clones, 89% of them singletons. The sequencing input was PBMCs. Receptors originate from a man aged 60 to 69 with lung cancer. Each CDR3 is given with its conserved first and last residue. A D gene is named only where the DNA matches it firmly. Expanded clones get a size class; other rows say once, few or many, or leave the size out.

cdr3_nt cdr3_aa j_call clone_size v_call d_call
TGTGCCAGCAGCGCTCCGGGACAGTGGACTCAGCCCCAGCATTTT CASSAPGQWTQPQHF TRBJ1-5 few TRBV7-2 TRBD1
TGCGCCAGCAGCTTGCCCTCAGGGGGACAGGGGACCCAGTACTTC CASSLPSGGQGTQYF TRBJ2-5 NA TRBV5-1 TRBD1
TGTGCCTGGAGTGTATGGGGAAATGAAAAACTGTTTTTT CAWSVWGNEKLFF TRBJ1-4 NA TRBV30 NA
TGTGCCAGCCGTCGCCGGACTAGCGGGGGAGCAGATACGCAGTATTTT CASRRRTSGGADTQYF TRBJ2-3 NA TRBV2 TRBD2
TGTGCCACCAGCCCAGCAGGCTCTGGGGCCAACGTCCTGACTTTC CATSPAGSGANVLTF TRBJ2-6 NA TRBV15 NA
TGCGCCAGCAGCTTGTGGGGGACTAAACAAGAGACCCAGTACTTC CASSLWGTKQETQYF TRBJ2-5 once TRBV5-1 TRBD2
TGTGCCAGCAGCCAAGCGACAGCTAGCACCCTCACCGGGGAGCTGTTTTTT CASSQATASTLTGELFF TRBJ2-2 once TRBV3-1/TRBV3-2 NA
TGTGCCAGCAGTTTCCAACGGGGAGGTGGGTATGGCTACACCTTC CASSFQRGGGYGYTF TRBJ1-2 NA TRBV27 NA
TGTGCCAGCAGTGAACCCATCAATCAGCCCCAGCATTTT CASSEPINQPQHF TRBJ1-5 NA TRBV6-1 NA
TGTGCCAGCAGCCAAGAAGGCCTAGCGAATACGCAGTATTTT CASSQEGLANTQYF TRBJ2-3 NA TRBV3-1/TRBV3-2 NA
TGTGCCAGCTCACCCCGGGACACTAACTATGGCTACACCTTC CASSPRDTNYGYTF TRBJ1-2 NA TRBV18 NA
TGTGCCACCAGCCAATCCGGGCAGGGAGGTTTGAACACTGAAGCTTTCTTT CATSQSGQGGLNTEAFF TRBJ1-1 NA TRBV24-1 NA
TGTGCCAGCAGTTACTCCGCGGAAGGTCCTACCTACGAGCAGTACTTC CASSYSAEGPTYEQYF TRBJ2-7 NA TRBV6-5 NA
TGTGCCAGCAGTCGGGAACCGTTTCAGCCCCAGCATTTT CASSREPFQPQHF TRBJ1-5 NA TRBV2 NA
TGTGCCAGCAGTGACCAGGGGGCAAGGGATACGCAGTATTTT CASSDQGARDTQYF TRBJ2-3 NA TRBV6-4 TRBD1
TGTGCCAGCAGCAAATCCTCAGGACAAGGTAATTCACCCCTCCACTTT CASSKSSGQGNSPLHF TRBJ1-6 NA TRBV21-1 NA
TGCGCCAGCAGCCTAACCCTACAGGGAACTGAAGCTTTCTTT CASSLTLQGTEAFF TRBJ1-1 once TRBV5-1 NA
TGTGCCAGCAGTTCGGGGAGCAATCAGCCCCAGCATTTT CASSSGSNQPQHF TRBJ1-5 NA TRBV27 NA
TGTGCCAGCAGAGACTTGGGCCAGGGAGGAGATCAGCCCCAGCATTTT CASRDLGQGGDQPQHF TRBJ1-5 NA TRBV6-6 NA
TGTGCCAGCTCCCAAGCCTCGGGACAGGGATACAATGAGCAGTTCTTC CASSQASGQGYNEQFF TRBJ2-1 NA TRBV18 TRBD1
TGTGCCAGCAGCTTGGCCGATTGGACAGGGGAGAATGAGCAGTTCTTC CASSLADWTGENEQFF TRBJ2-1 NA TRBV5-4 TRBD1
TGTGCCTGGAGCCTACAAAGCAATCAGCCCCAGCATTTT CAWSLQSNQPQHF TRBJ1-5 NA TRBV30 NA
TGTGCCAGCAGCGAAAGGGTGAACACTGAAGCTTTCTTT CASSERVNTEAFF TRBJ1-1 once TRBV7-3 NA
TGTGCCAGCAGCTTAATCAGAACCACCGGGGAGCTGTTTTTT CASSLIRTTGELFF TRBJ2-2 NA TRBV7-2 NA
TGCGCCAGCAGCATGAGGCCCGGGACCCCTGAGGGAGAGACCCAGTACTTC CASSMRPGTPEGETQYF TRBJ2-5 few TRBV5-1 NA
TGTGCCTGCCACAGCGGTACCAAAAACATTCAGTACTTC CACHSGTKNIQYF TRBJ2-4 NA TRBV30 NA
TGTGCCTGGAAAAGGGGGACAGGGGATGCTCAGCCCCAGCATTTT CAWKRGTGDAQPQHF TRBJ1-5 NA TRBV30 TRBD1
TGTGCCAGCTCACCCCGGGGCCTGATGTCGAGGGATGGCTACACCTTC CASSPRGLMSRDGYTF TRBJ1-2 NA TRBV18 NA
TGTGCCAGCAGCTTACGGGCTAGCGGGGGCCGAGAGACCCAGTACTTC CASSLRASGGRETQYF TRBJ2-5 once TRBV7-3 TRBD2
TGTGCCAGCAGCTTCGCGGGGGGGCCGGAGACCCAGTACTTC CASSFAGGPETQYF TRBJ2-5 NA TRBV5-4 TRBD2
TGTGCCAGCAGCCCGCCATTGACAGGGGCGAACACTGAAGCTTTCTTT CASSPPLTGANTEAFF TRBJ1-1 NA TRBV3-1/TRBV3-2 TRBD1
TGTGCCAGCAGTGGAAAGACAGGGGGCATAGAGTATCCCTACGAGCAGTACTTC CASSGKTGGIEYPYEQYF TRBJ2-7 NA TRBV25-1 TRBD1
TGTGCCAGCAGCCTAGTTCCGGGACAGGGGACCGAGACCCAGTACTTC CASSLVPGQGTETQYF TRBJ2-5 NA TRBV3-1/TRBV3-2 TRBD1
TGTGCCCTAGGGGGGGACAGGGGGCTCCAAGAGACCCAGTACTTC CALGGDRGLQETQYF TRBJ2-5 NA TRBV7-9 TRBD1
TGTGCCTGGAGGTTTAGCGGGGGGGCTTTAGATACGCAGTATTTT CAWRFSGGALDTQYF TRBJ2-3 NA TRBV30 TRBD2
TGCGCCAGCAGCTTGGGGGTCACAGCCGGAAACACCATATATTTT CASSLGVTAGNTIYF TRBJ1-3 NA TRBV5-1 NA
TGTGCCAGTAAAAAGATTGGGGGACAGGGGAGGACTGAAGCTTTCTTT CASKKIGGQGRTEAFF TRBJ1-1 NA TRBV19 TRBD1
TGTGCCAGCAGCCAAGTCGGTAGCGTAAGTAGCAATCAGCCCCAGCATTTT CASSQVGSVSSNQPQHF TRBJ1-5 NA TRBV4-2 NA
TGTGCCTGGAGTGTCGGAGCAGGGCTGAACACTGAAGCTTTCTTT CAWSVGAGLNTEAFF TRBJ1-1 once TRBV30 NA
TGTGCCAGCAGCTTACAGGGGCACCCGGGGGATACGCAGTATTTT CASSLQGHPGDTQYF TRBJ2-3 NA TRBV11-3 NA
TGTGCCAGCAGTGTTGGGGGCGAAAACATTCAGTACTTC CASSVGGENIQYF TRBJ2-4 NA TRBV25-1 NA
TGTGCCAGCAGCCAGTCGCAGACAGCCAACTATGGCTACACCTTC CASSQSQTANYGYTF TRBJ1-2 NA TRBV14 NA
TGTGCCAGCAGCTTTCTCTGGGGGAGTGAAGCTTTCTTT CASSFLWGSEAFF TRBJ1-1 once TRBV7-2 NA
TGTGCCAGCATTAACCTCAAACAGGGCGGCTTCTATGGCTACACCTTC CASINLKQGGFYGYTF TRBJ1-2 NA TRBV6-6 NA
TGTGCCAGCAGTGTCATCCCCTCGGTGCCTGGAAACACCATATATTTT CASSVIPSVPGNTIYF TRBJ1-3 NA TRBV6-1 NA
TGTGCCAGCAGCTTGGGGGAGTTCCAAGAGACCCAGTACTTC CASSLGEFQETQYF TRBJ2-5 NA TRBV5-4 NA
TGTGCCAGCTCACCACCTGGGCTAGCGGGAGAGACCCAGTACTTC CASSPPGLAGETQYF TRBJ2-5 NA TRBV18 TRBD2
TGTGCCAGCTCACCGGACAGGGATATGTCACCCCTCCACTTT CASSPDRDMSPLHF TRBJ1-6 NA TRBV18 TRBD1
TGTGCCAGCAGCCAAGTTGGACAGGGCGTTTCCGGGGAGCTGTTTTTT CASSQVGQGVSGELFF TRBJ2-2 NA TRBV3-1/TRBV3-2 TRBD1
TGTGCCAGCAGCTTGGCGGGTGGGCAGGGGGGTACACCCCTCCACTTT CASSLAGGQGGTPLHF TRBJ1-6 NA TRBV5-4 TRBD1
TGCAGCGTTCGGACAGGGCCTAATTCACCCCTCCACTTT CSVRTGPNSPLHF TRBJ1-6 NA TRBV29-1 TRBD1